The sequence of this T cell receptor (beta chain) was determined in a study of beta chain features in type 1 diabetes. Naive, central memory, regulatory and stem cell-like memory cells within the CD4+ compartment were sorted using CD45RO/CCR7/CD25/CD127/CD95/CD27. This clone was found once. The antigen is undetermined. V shed 6 bases and J 4 bases; nucleotides not matched to a gene: 9. This CDR3 is built from 15 residues. Germline V gene sequence: CDR1 SGHTA, CDR2 FQGNSA. Investigators reverse transcribed all isolated RNA, so they sequenced expressed TCRB transcripts. Method: immunoSEQ multiplex PCR; TCRdb's copy keeps in-frame clones and lacks some. This table has tens of thousands of clones, nearly 70% appearing once. Study observations and caveats: At VDJ recombination sites, type 1 diabetes patients had fewer insertions and more deleted nucleotides. The influence of HLA type on TCRB rearrangement stayed undetermined.

The source material was Tregs from blood. This sequence originates from a woman between 40 and 55 years old in good health. This chain uses TRBV7-2 with TRBJ2-3, with 8 bases fitting TRBD2. CDR3 nucleotides: TGTGCCAGCAGGGATCGGGGGGGGGCGGCAGATACGCAGTATTTT. Protein product: CASRDRGGAADTQYF.